Listed here are 8 T cell receptor beta chains from one sample, sequenced in a study of blood T cells in healthy people across ages. With a J-beta primer mix and a sample-barcoded 5' primer, a second PCR ran about 7 to 11 cycles. TCRdb passed the 5' RACE reads through MiXCR, listing each CDR3 protein once. The sample has around 1,000,000 distinct CDR3 sequences, about 25% seen once. The data were also submitted as part of a second study, on T cells of mothers and their children.

Sequencing was performed on blood. The receptors were gathered from a girl aged 2-15 years in good health.

J is TRBJ2-7 and V is TRBV4-1; tentative D call: TRBD2 (6 bases). This CDR3 has 18 residues. The germline gives CDR1 MGHRA, CDR2 YSYEKL. With 2 bases removed from V and 3 bases from J, the gap between germline ends came to 23 bases. The CDR3 is CASSQWPGGGENNYEQYF. CDR3 sequence (DNA): TGCGCCAGCAGCCAATGGCCCGGTGGCGGGGAAAATAACTACGAGCAGTACTTC.

In this sample, this clonotype turned up a few times. This sequence joins TRBV24-1 and TRBJ2-5, with D unclear. From germline, CDR1 is KGHDR and CDR2 SFDVKD. CDR3 length: 15 residues. The V gene lost 2 bases and the J gene lost 2 bases, with 11 bases spanning the gap. CDR3 DNA sequence: TGTGCCACCAGTGATTGGGCGGCCCCACAAGAGACCCAGTACTTC. Encoded protein: CATSDWAAPQETQYF.

This clonotype was observed a few times. The chain has TRBV5-1 and TRBJ2-3; D gene ambiguous. Looked up from germline, CDR1 is SGHRS and CDR2 is YFSETQ. The germline V and J ends were trimmed by 3 bases and 4 bases, with 6 bases remaining between them. The CDR3 has 12 amino acids. CDR3 sequence (DNA): TGCGCCAGCAGCTACAATTCAGATACGCAGTATTTT. Encoded protein: CASSYNSDTQYF.

Only a few counts were recorded for this clonotype. CDR3 nucleotides: TGCGCCAGCAGCCAAGAGTACGGCTCTTGGGGCTACACCTTC. Translated, it gives CASSQEYGSWGYTF. The rearrangement links TRBV4-3 to TRBJ1-2, with D uncertain. Germline CDR1 and CDR2: LGHNA and YSLEER. With 0 bases removed from V and 8 bases from J, the gap between germline ends came to 13 bases. This CDR3 has 14 residues.

This chain joins TRBV5-6 and TRBJ1-1, with 8 bases identical to TRBD1. There are 14 residues in the CDR3. Germline loops: CDR1 SGHDT, CDR2 YYEEEE. The trim removed 3 bases at V and 4 bases at J, leaving 5 bases unmatched. CDR3 nucleotides: TGTGCCAGCAGCTGGACAGGGAGGGGCACTGAAGCTTTCTTT. Translation gives CASSWTGRGTEAFF.

Turning to this clonotype: Sequence at one end of the junction differs from germline and may be a read error. The V call is TRBV27, the J call TRBJ2-3; 9 bases map to TRBD2. This CDR3 is built from 15 residues. Germline V lookup: CDR1 MNHEY, CDR2 SMNVEV (reference sequence). The CDR3 loop reads CASIETSGSTDAQYF. The CDR3, as DNA: TGTGCCAGCATAGAGACTAGCGGTAGCACAGATGCGCAGTATTTT.

This chain connects TRBV20-1 to TRBJ2-4; D is undetermined. Trimming removed 7 bases from V and 0 bases from J, with 10 bases in between. This CDR3 is 13 amino acids long. The germline CDR1 and CDR2 sequences are DFQATT and SNEGSKA (reference sequence). CDR3 DNA sequence: TGCAGTGTTGAGTCCCTAGCCAAAAACATTCAGTACTTC. Translated: CSVESLAKNIQYF.

The rearrangement links TRBV20-1 to TRBJ2-1; 8 bases are a match to TRBD2. The CDR3 is 15 amino acids. J gave up 4 bases and V 1 base, and 6 bases lay outside the gene matches. The germline gives CDR1 DFQATT, CDR2 SNEGSKA (reference sequence). Written as DNA, the CDR3 is TGCAGTGCTAGAGTCCCGGGACTAGAATACAATGAGCAGTTCTTC. As protein: CSARVPGLEYNEQFF.